A selection of T cell receptor beta chains follows, all from one sample in a study of control samples from healthy donors and cancer patients. The table came from immunoSEQ multiplex PCR; TCRdb's copy has only in-frame clones and leaves some out. Among tens of thousands of clones listed, more than 80% were seen once. The specimen sequenced was PBMCs. The receptor set was obtained from a woman between 45 and 65 years old with lung cancer. Both conserved end residues are part of each CDR3. D genes are given only for firm matches. Only some rows state a clone size, as once, few, many or a class for expanded clones.

D	J	V	size	CDR3	DNA
NA	TRBJ2-3	TRBV18	once	CASSPGSFTDTQYF	TGTGCCAGCTCACCTGGAAGTTTTACAGATACGCAGTATTTT
NA	TRBJ1-1	TRBV28	NA	CASSSNVGGGGTEAFF	TGTGCCAGCAGTTCCAATGTAGGTGGCGGGGGCACTGAAGCTTTCTTT
TRBD1	TRBJ1-2	TRBV5-6	NA	CASSAGKGAGTF	TGTGCCAGCAGCGCCGGAAAGGGGGCGGGTACCTTC
TRBD1	TRBJ2-3	TRBV5-1	NA	CASSLQGVFPDTQYF	TGCGCCAGCAGCTTACAGGGGGTCTTCCCAGATACGCAGTATTTT
NA	TRBJ1-4	TRBV15	NA	CATSRDRQINEKLFF	TGTGCCACCAGCAGAGATAGGCAGATTAATGAAAAACTGTTTTTT
NA	TRBJ1-1	TRBV18	NA	CASSGEMNTEAFF	TGTGCCAGCTCTGGAGAAATGAACACTGAAGCTTTCTTT
TRBD1	TRBJ1-5	TRBV27	NA	CASRPGTGPNQPQHF	TGTGCCAGCAGGCCCGGGACAGGCCCGAATCAGCCCCAGCATTTT
NA	TRBJ2-3	TRBV12-3/TRBV12-4	NA	CASSLEGTDTQYF	TGTGCCAGCAGTTTAGAGGGGACAGATACGCAGTATTTT
NA	TRBJ2-4	TRBV6-5	NA	CASSLEDSDIQYF	TGTGCCAGCAGTCTGGAGGATAGCGACATTCAGTACTTC
TRBD1	TRBJ1-2	TRBV7-2	NA	CASSLQGAKDGYTF	TGTGCCAGCAGCTTACAGGGGGCTAAGGATGGCTACACCTTC
NA	TRBJ1-1	TRBV29-1	NA	CSAESWQNTEAFF	TGCAGCGCCGAAAGTTGGCAGAACACTGAAGCTTTCTTT
NA	TRBJ2-7	TRBV7-9	NA	CASSLAGGEQYF	TGTGCCAGCAGCTTAGCGGGTGGTGAGCAGTACTTC
NA	TRBJ1-4	TRBV4-3	NA	CASSQGVSPNEKLFF	TGCGCCAGCAGCCAAGGCGTGTCACCTAATGAAAAACTGTTTTTT
NA	TRBJ1-2	TRBV15	NA	CATSREDSRQGYTF	TGTGCCACCAGCAGGGAGGACAGCCGCCAAGGCTACACCTTC
TRBD1	TRBJ2-5	TRBV7-6	few	CASSPNRGQGETQYF	TGTGCCAGCAGCCCAAACAGGGGGCAGGGGGAGACCCAGTACTTC
NA	TRBJ1-2	TRBV27	NA	CASSLSKGRGGYTF	TGTGCCAGCAGTTTATCGAAGGGGCGGGGGGGCTACACCTTC
NA	TRBJ2-3	TRBV11-3	few	CASSPYGGLKGTDTQYF	TGTGCCAGCAGCCCTTACGGGGGATTGAAGGGCACAGATACGCAGTATTTT
NA	TRBJ2-3	TRBV11-2	NA	CASSLDRNSDTQYF	TGTGCCAGCAGCTTAGACAGGAACTCAGATACGCAGTATTTT
TRBD1	TRBJ1-2	TRBV6-5	NA	CASFLTGGYGYTF	TGTGCCAGTTTCCTTACAGGGGGCTATGGCTACACCTTC
TRBD1	TRBJ2-2	TRBV5-1	NA	CASSRYRGDTGELFF	TGCGCCAGCAGCCGTTACAGGGGCGACACCGGGGAGCTGTTTTTT
TRBD1	TRBJ1-2	TRBV19	NA	CASSYSWTGRLRDYGYTF	TGTGCCAGTAGCTACTCTTGGACAGGGAGGTTAAGGGACTATGGCTACACCTTC
NA	TRBJ2-7	TRBV6-5	NA	CAAENYEQYF	TGTGCCGCTGAGAACTACGAGCAGTACTTC
NA	TRBJ1-2	TRBV3-1/TRBV3-2	NA	CASSQRGAHGYTF	TGTGCCAGCAGCCAGAGGGGGGCGCATGGCTACACCTTC